This T cell receptor beta chain is drawn from a study of T cell responses to AZD1222 COVID-19 vaccine (dated by TCRdb to the early 2020s). About the study as a whole: TCR sequencing covered over 230 trial participants: around 210 given two doses of AZD1222 and 26 given two doses of MenACWY control vaccine. Trial participants were enrolled into age subgroups of 18-55, 56-69 and 70-plus years, which contained around 150, 28 and 57 TCR-sequenced participants, respectively. Points the paper makes about the study in general: Vaccine-associated CD4 TCRs spanned the whole spike protein, with dominant responses in regions 160-218 and 743-854. Participants were mostly white British, with more females than males. The authors suggested clonal diversity may have been underestimated. Only five to seven AZD1222 recipients were SARS-CoV-2 seropositive at baseline, limiting conclusions about previously exposed vaccinees. The 56-69-year group was small, and its depth increase did not reach significance, likely because of low power. A significant rise in spike-specific TCR breadth and depth was observed after two AZD1222 doses relative to day 0 and relative to MenACWY recipients. Because no day 14 peak-response samples were available, repertoires were characterized only after the peak T cell response. Nearly half of unique spike-specific TCRs reportedly recognized epitopes outside regions mutated in the B.1.351 and B.1.1.7 variants.

Based on the germline V gene (reference sequence), the CDR1 and CDR2 sequences are MNHEY and SMNVEV. Taken from cysteine to phenylalanine, the CDR3 has 20 residues. CDR3 DNA is the only sequence kept; it has 60 bases, read in frame from the first base. Trimming costs V 2 bases and J 0 bases, and their ends lie 20 bases apart. The CDR3 regions of human TCRbeta chains were subjected to immunosequencing. Per the authors' processing: Repertoire TCRs were matched against a reference library of SARS-CoV-2-specific TCRs generated with the MIRA antigen-specificity platform. Breadth meant the fraction of unique TCRs that were SARS-CoV-2-associated, whereas depth meant the fraction of total T cells that were SARS-CoV-2-associated. Each spike-specific TCR was assigned to its reactive spike region and to a CD4 or CD8 class using the MIRA data. Log10-transformed breadth and depth values were compared by one-way ANOVA with Sidak's multiple comparisons tests. TCRdb carries this immuneACCESS record with in-frame sequences only. Its versions omit some clonotypes, under half of them owing to an unresolved V gene in the studies checked, with the rest unexplained. From that table come the V and J calls and clone size; the DNA was used to work out D and trimming. In this sample the table shows just over 150,000 clones, 80% to 90% of which occur a single time. The ten top clones hold just over 9% of the sample.

The time point label on this specimen signifies: about 28 days (+/-7) after the second vaccine dose. AZD1222 recipients whose second dose came at about 4 weeks and those whose second dose came at about 12 weeks were combined into one group, since spike-specific TCR depth and breadth did not differ between the two schedules. Vaccinee samples were obtained from the UK trials COV001 and COV002, which included a single-blind randomized controlled phase 2/3 trial of AZD1222 (ChAdOx1 nCoV-19) in healthy adults. For TCRbeta chain sequencing, PBMC samples were collected from trial participants at day 0 and at day 28 after the second dose. Concerning this clone itself: What antigen it recognizes has not been identified. Base qualities are not recorded, but no much larger clone differs from it by a single base.

This specimen was peripheral blood, taken 28 days after the second AZD1222 dose. The chain was built from TRBV27 and TRBJ1-6; a weak D assignment points to TRBD1 (6 bases agree). The receptor's source is an adult who received the AZD1222 COVID-19 vaccine. The CDR3 reads CASSLKVPGQSSSYNSPLHF. The DNA reads as follows: TGTGCCAGCAGTTTAAAGGTTCCAGGACAGTCGAGCTCCTATAATTCACCCCTCCACTTT.